The present entry profiles one T cell receptor (beta chain) with its context. All gene names here are mouse names. The DNA ends 1 residue before the CDR3 does, and the rest of the CDR3 is filled in from the germline J gene. The V gene's germline CDR1 is FNHDT and CDR2 SITEND (reference sequence). CDR3 size: 16 residues. V gave up 4 bases and J gave up 1 base; unmatched junction bases: 4. Sequencing of TCRbeta CDR3 at survey depth gave sequences and template counts. Sequencing was performed with immunoSEQ multiplex PCR; in TCRdb, only in-frame clones are kept and a portion is missing. Here the sample spans almost 550 clones, 60% to 80% being singletons. This sample was taken from a study of tissue T cells after allogeneic stem cell transplantation.

What was sequenced was liver tissue. The J gene is TRBJ1-3, the V gene TRBV19, with TRBD1 matching over 11 bases. This TCR came from a female BALB/c mouse in good health. The MHC haplotype of this mouse line is H2-d. The CDR3 sequence is CASSAGTGGSGNTLYF. The CDR3 bases that were read are TGTGCCAGCAGTGCCGGGACAGGGGGGTCTGGAAATACGCTCTAT. The whole variable domain, filled in from reference TRBV19 and TRBJ1-3, reads GGIITQTPKFLIGQEGQKLTLKCQQNFNHDTMYWYRQDSGKGLRLIYYSITENDLQKGDLSEGYDASREKKSSFSLTVTSAQKNEMAVFLCASSAGTGGSGNTLYFGEGSRLIVV.